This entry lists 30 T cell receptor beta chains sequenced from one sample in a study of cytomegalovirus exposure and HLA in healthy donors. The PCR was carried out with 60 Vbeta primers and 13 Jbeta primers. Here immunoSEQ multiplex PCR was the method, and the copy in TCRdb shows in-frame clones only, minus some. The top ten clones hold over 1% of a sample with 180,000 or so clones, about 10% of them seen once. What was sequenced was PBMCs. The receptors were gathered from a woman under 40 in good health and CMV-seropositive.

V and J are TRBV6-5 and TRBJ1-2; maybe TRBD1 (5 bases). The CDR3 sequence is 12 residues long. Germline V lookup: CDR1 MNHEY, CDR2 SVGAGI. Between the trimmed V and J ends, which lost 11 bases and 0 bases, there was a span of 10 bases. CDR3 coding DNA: TGTGCCTCTAGGACATCTAACTATGGCTACACCTTC. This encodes CASRTSNYGYTF.

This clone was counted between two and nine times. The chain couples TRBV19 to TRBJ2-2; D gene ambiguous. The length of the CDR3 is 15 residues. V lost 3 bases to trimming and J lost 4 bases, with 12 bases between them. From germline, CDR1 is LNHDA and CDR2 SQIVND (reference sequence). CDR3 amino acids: CASSIRSLGTGELFF. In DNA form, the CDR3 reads TGTGCCAGTAGTATTAGGAGCCTTGGCACCGGGGAGCTGTTTTTT.

CDR3 sequence (DNA): TGTGCCAGTAGTGCAGGGACAGGGGGACCATACGAGCAGTACTTC. As protein: CASSAGTGGPYEQYF. This chain joins TRBV19 and TRBJ2-7; TRBD1 matches at 11 bases. CDR3 length equals 15 residues. J gave up 4 bases and V 5 bases, and 7 bases lay outside the gene matches. Per germline, CDR1 LNHDA and CDR2 SQIVND (reference sequence).

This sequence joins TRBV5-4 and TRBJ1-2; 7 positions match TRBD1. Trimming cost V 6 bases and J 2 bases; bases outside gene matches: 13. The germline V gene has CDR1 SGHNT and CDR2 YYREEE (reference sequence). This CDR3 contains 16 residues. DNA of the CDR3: TGTGCCAGCATGCGAAGGGACAGCCGACTGAACTATGGCTACACCTTC. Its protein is CASMRRDSRLNYGYTF.

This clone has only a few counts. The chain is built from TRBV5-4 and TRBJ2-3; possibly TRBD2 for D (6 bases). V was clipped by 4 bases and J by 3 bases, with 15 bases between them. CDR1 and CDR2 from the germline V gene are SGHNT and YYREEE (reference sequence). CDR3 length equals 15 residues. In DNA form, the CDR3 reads TGTGCCAGCAGCCATGGAGGGATTGGGACAGATACGCAGTATTTT. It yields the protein CASSHGGIGTDTQYF.

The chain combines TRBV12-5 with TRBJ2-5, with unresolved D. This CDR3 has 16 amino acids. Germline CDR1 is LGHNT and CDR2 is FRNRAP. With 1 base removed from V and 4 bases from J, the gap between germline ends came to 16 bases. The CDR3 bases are TGTGCTAGTGGTTTGGGGGTAGGTACAGTTCCAGAGACCCAGTACTTC. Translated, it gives CASGLGVGTVPETQYF.

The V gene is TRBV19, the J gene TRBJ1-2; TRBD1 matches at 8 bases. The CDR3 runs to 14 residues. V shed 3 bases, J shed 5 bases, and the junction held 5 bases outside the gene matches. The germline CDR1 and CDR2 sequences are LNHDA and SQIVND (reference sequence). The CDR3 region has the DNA TGTGCCAGTAGTATGGGGACAGGTCGTTATGGCTACACCTTC. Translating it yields CASSMGTGRYGYTF.

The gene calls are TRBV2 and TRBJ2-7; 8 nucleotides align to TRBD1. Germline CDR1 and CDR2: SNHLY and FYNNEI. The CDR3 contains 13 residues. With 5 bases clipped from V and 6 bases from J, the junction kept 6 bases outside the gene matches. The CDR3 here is CASSRQGFGEQYF. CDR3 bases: TGTGCCAGCAGTAGACAGGGGTTCGGCGAGCAGTACTTC.

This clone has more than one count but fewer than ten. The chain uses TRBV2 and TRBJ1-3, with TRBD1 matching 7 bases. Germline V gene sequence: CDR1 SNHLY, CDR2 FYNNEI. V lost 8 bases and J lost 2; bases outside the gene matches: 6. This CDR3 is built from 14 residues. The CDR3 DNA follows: TGTGCCAGCTCCCCCAGGGGGACTGGAAACACCATATATTTT. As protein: CASSPRGTGNTIYF.

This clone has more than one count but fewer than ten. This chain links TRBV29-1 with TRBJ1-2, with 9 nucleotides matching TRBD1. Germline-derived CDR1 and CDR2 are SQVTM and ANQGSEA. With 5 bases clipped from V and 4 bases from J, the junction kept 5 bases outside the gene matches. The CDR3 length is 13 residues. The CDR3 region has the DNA TGCAGCGTTACAACAGGGGGCAGCTATGGCTACACCTTC. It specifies CSVTTGGSYGYTF.

The CDR3 is CASSIAGGLAGAPKNIQYF. As DNA, the CDR3 is TGTGCCAGTAGTATCGCCGGAGGGCTAGCGGGAGCCCCCAAAAACATTCAGTACTTC. The chain uses TRBV19 and TRBJ2-4; TRBD2 agrees at 10 bases. Germline-derived CDR1 and CDR2 are LNHDA and SQIVND (reference sequence). Trimming at V came to 3 bases and at J to 2 bases, leaving 13 bases not matched to a gene. CDR3 length equals 19 residues.

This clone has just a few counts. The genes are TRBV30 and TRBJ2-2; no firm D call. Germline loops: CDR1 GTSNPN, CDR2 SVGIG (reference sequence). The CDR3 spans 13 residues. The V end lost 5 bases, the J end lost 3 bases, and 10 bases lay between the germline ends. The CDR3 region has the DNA TGTGCCTGGGCCGGTTTCGACACCGGGGAGCTGTTTTTT. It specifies CAWAGFDTGELFF.

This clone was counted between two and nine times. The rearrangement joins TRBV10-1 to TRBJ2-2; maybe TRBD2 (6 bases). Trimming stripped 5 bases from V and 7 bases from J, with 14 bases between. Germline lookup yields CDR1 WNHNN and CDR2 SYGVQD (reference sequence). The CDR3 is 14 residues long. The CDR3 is CASSHFGSRGELFF. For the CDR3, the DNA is TGCGCCAGCAGTCACTTCGGGAGCCGCGGGGAGCTGTTTTTT.

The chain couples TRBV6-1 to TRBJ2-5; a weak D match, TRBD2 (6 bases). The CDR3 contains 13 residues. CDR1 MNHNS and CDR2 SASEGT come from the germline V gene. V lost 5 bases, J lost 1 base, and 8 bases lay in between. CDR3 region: CASSLGLQETQYF. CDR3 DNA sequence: TGTGCCAGCAGTTTGGGACTCCAAGAGACCCAGTACTTC.

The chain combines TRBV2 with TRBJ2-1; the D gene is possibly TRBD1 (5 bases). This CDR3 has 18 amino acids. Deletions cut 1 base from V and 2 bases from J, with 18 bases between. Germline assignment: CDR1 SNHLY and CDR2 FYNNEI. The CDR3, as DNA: TGTGCCAGCAGTGAAGTGTTGGGTCAGGGTCACACCTACAATGAGCAGTTCTTC. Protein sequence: CASSEVLGQGHTYNEQFF.

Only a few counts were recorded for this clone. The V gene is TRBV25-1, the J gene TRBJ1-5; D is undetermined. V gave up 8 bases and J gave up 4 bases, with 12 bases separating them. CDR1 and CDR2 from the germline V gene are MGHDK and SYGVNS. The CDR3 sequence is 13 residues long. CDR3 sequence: CASSPGENQPQHF. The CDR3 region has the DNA TGTGCCAGCTCACCGGGAGAAAATCAGCCCCAGCATTTT.

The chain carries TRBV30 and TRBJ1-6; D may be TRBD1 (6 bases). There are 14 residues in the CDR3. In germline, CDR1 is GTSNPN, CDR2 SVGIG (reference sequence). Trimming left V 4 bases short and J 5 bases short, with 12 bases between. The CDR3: CAWKIPGDNSPLHF. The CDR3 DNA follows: TGTGCCTGGAAGATTCCAGGGGATAATTCACCCCTCCACTTT.

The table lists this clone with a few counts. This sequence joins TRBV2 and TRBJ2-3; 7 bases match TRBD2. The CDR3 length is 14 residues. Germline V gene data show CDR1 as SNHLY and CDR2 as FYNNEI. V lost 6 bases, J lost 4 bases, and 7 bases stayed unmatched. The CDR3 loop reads CASSQLATADTQYF. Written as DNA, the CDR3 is TGTGCCAGCAGCCAACTAGCGACGGCAGATACGCAGTATTTT.

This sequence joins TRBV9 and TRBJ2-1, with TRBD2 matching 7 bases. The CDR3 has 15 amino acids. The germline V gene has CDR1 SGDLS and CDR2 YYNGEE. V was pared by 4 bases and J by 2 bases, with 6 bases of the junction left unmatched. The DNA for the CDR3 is TGTGCCAGCAGCTTAGCTAGCGGTCCCTACAATGAGCAGTTCTTC. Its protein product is CASSLASGPYNEQFF.

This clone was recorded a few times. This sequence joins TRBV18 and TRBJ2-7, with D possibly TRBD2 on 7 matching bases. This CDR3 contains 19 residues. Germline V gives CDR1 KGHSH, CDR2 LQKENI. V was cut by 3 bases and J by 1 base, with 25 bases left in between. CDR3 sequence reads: CASSPQPGRLRGGSYEQYF. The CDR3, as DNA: TGTGCCAGCTCACCCCAGCCGGGCAGGCTGAGGGGGGGATCCTACGAGCAGTACTTC.

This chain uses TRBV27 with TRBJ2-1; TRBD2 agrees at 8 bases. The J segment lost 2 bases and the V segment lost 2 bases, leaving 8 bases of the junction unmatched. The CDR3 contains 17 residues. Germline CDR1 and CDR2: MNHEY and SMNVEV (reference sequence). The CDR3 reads CASSLGILAATYNEQFF. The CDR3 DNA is TGTGCCAGCAGTTTAGGGATACTAGCGGCTACCTACAATGAGCAGTTCTTC.

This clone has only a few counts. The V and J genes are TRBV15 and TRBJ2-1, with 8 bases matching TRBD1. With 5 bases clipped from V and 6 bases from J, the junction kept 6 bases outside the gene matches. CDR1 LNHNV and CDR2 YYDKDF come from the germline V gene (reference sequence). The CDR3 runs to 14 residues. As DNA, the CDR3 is TGTGCCACCAGCTCCCGGACAGGGTCCAATGAGCAGTTCTTC. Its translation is CATSSRTGSNEQFF.

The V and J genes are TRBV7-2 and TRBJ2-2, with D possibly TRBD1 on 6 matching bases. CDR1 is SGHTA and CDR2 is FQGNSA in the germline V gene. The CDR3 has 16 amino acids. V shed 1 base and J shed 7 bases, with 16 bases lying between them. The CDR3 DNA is TGTGCCAGCAGCTTAGTAGCATCCAGGGGCCACGGGGAGCTGTTTTTT. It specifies CASSLVASRGHGELFF.

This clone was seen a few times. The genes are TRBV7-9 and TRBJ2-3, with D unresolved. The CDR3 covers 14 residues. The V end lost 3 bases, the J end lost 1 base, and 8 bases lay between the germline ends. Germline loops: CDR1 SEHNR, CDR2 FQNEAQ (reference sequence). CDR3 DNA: TGTGCCAGCAGCTTGGTAACTGGCACAGATACGCAGTATTTT. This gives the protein CASSLVTGTDTQYF.

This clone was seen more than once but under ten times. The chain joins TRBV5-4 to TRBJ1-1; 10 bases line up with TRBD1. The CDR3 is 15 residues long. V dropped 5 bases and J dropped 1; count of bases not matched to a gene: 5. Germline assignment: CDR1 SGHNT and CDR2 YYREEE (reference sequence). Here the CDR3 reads CASRERDRGNTEAFF. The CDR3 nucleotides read TGTGCCAGCAGGGAAAGGGACAGGGGGAACACTGAAGCTTTCTTT.

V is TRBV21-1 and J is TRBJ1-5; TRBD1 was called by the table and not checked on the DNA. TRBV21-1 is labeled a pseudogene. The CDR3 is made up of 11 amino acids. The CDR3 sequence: CASGRGQPQHF. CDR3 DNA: TGTGCCAGCGGTAGGGGCCAGCCCCAGCATTTT.

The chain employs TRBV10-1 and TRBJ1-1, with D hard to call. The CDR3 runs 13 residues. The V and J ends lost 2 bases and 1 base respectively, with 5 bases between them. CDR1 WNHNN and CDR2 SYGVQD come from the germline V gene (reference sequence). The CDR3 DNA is TGCGCCAGCAGTGAGCAATCGAACACTGAAGCTTTCTTT. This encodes CASSEQSNTEAFF.

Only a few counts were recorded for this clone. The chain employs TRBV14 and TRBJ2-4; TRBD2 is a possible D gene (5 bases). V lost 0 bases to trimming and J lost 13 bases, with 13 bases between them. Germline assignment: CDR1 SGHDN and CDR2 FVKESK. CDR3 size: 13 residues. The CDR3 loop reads CASSQDWSSRQYF. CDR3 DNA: TGTGCCAGCAGCCAAGATTGGTCTAGCCGGCAGTACTTC.

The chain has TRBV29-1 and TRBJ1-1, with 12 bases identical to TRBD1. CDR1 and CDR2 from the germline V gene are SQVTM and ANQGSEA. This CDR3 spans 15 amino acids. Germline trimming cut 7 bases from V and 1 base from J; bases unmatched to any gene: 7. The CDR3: CSGTPGQGANTEAFF. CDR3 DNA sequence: TGCAGCGGGACACCGGGACAGGGGGCGAACACTGAAGCTTTCTTT.

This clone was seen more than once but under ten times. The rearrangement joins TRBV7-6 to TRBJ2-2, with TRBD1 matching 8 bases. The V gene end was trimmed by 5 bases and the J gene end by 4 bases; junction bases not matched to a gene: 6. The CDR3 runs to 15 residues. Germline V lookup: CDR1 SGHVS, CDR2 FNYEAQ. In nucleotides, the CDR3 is TGTGCCAGCAGCAGTGGACAGGGAGGCACCGGGGAGCTGTTTTTT. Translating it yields CASSSGQGGTGELFF.